There are a few counts of the clone carrying this T cell receptor (beta chain). Its target is not known. This sample was included in a study of T cells after yellow fever vaccination. General observations from the study: Most primary-vaccination clones reappeared after the booster (about 97% CD4, 88% CD8). Bulk-population clonotypes that are abundant could appear as contaminants in FACS-sorted repertoires.

MiXCR, run by TCRdb on the 5' RACE reads, gives a single entry per CDR3 protein. Here the sample spans approximately 250,000 distinct CDR3 sequences, less than 7.5% being singletons. Sequencing was performed on CD4+ T cells sorted from PBMCs, taken on the day of the yellow fever booster vaccination. The TCR originated in a man aged 25 to 40 who received the YFV17D yellow fever vaccine.

The CDR3 protein is CASSLGGGDSYEQYF. In DNA, the CDR3 is TGTGCCAGCAGCTTGGGCGGGGGAGATTCCTACGAGCAGTACTTC. The chain carries TRBV13 and TRBJ2-7; TRBD2 matches 7 bases. This CDR3 is 15 amino acids long. Trimming at V came to 3 bases and at J to 1 base, leaving 6 bases not matched to a gene. CDR1 and CDR2 (germline): PRHDT, FYEKMQ (reference sequence).